The 24 T cell receptor beta chains reported below all come from one sample, sequenced in a study of vaccination effects on CD4 cells after COVID-19. Antigen-specific CD4+ T cells were first expanded with viral peptide pools by the ViraFEST assay and only then sequenced. Once cultured for 10 days, the cells underwent separation to obtain CD4+ T cells. Of the BNT162b2 and mRNA-1273 vaccines, participants received two doses of one or the other. Produced via immunoSEQ multiplex PCR; TCRdb's table is partial and in-frame only. The table lists some 61,000 clones, about 80% of them singletons. Their specific antigens are unknown. The sample was CD4+ T cells from PBMCs cultured with HCoV-OC43 spike peptides, taken after COVID-19 vaccination. The subset: HCoV-OC43 spike overlapping peptide pool stimulation. The source is a human donor who received a COVID-19 vaccine.

The chain couples TRBV19 to TRBJ2-2, with a possible D match to TRBD2 (7 bases). CDR3 length equals 14 residues. CDR1 LNHDA and CDR2 SQIVND come from the germline V gene (reference sequence). The V end was cut by 8 bases, the J end by 4 bases, with 14 bases between. CDR3 coding DNA: TGTGCCAGTTCTTCGAGGGGGGGCACCGGGGAGCTGTTTTTT. This translates into CASSSRGGTGELFF. Full variable domain (remainder filled in from reference TRBV19 and TRBJ2-2): DGGITQSPKYLFRKEGQNVTLSCEQNLNHDAMYWYRQDPGQGLRLIYYSQIVNDFQKGDIAEGYSVSREKKESFPLTVTSAQKNPTAFYLCASSSRGGTGELFFGEGSRLTVL.

This sequence joins TRBV11-1 and TRBJ2-5, with 10 nucleotides matching TRBD2. CDR3 length: 15 amino acids. Germline CDR1 SGHAT, CDR2 FQDESV (reference sequence). V was pared by 5 bases and J by 3 bases, with 6 bases of the junction left unmatched. CDR3 DNA: TGTGCCAGCAGCCCGCTGAGCGGGGGGGAAGAGACCCAGTACTTC. This gives the protein CASSPLSGGEETQYF.

The gene calls are TRBV5-1 and TRBJ1-1, with TRBD1 matching over 8 bases. The CDR3 has 15 amino acids. J lost 4 bases, V lost 4 bases, and 9 bases had no gene match. Germline assignment: CDR1 SGHRS and CDR2 YFSETQ. Here the CDR3 reads CASSTGQGATTEAFF. CDR3 bases: TGCGCCAGCAGCACAGGACAGGGCGCGACCACTGAAGCTTTCTTT.

This clone was seen only once. This rearrangement joins TRBV18 to TRBJ2-1; D is perhaps TRBD1 (6 bases). The V end lost 3 bases, the J end lost 7 bases, and 16 bases lay between the germline ends. The CDR3 is made up of 15 amino acids. CDR1 and CDR2 (germline): KGHSH, LQKENI. Here the CDR3 DNA reads TGTGCCAGCTCACCCCAGACAGGAGGCAAGAATGAGCAGTTCTTC. Translation gives CASSPQTGGKNEQFF.

This chain uses TRBV6-6 with TRBJ2-3, with 9 bases identical to TRBD1. CDR1 and CDR2 from the germline V gene are MNHNY and SVGAGI (reference sequence). The CDR3 sequence is 15 residues long. The V segment lost 6 bases and the J segment 2 bases; nucleotides outside the gene matches: 6. The CDR3 coding sequence is TGTGCCAGCAGCCGCGGGACAGGGTTCACAGATACGCAGTATTTT. This sequence encodes CASSRGTGFTDTQYF.

The chain couples TRBV7-2 to TRBJ1-6; 8 bases map to TRBD1. Germline loops: CDR1 SGHTA, CDR2 FQGNSA. This CDR3 region has 15 residues. V was pared by 5 bases and J by 10 bases, with 10 bases of the junction left unmatched. The chain's CDR3 is CASSPRTGWQSPLHF. The DNA of the CDR3 is TGTGCCAGCAGCCCAAGGACAGGGTGGCAGTCACCCCTCCACTTT.

This clone was detected only once. The genes are TRBV5-6 and TRBJ2-5; no reliable D call. V was pared by 1 base and J by 5 bases, with 18 bases between. The CDR3 length is 16 residues. Germline V gives CDR1 SGHDT, CDR2 YYEEEE. As DNA, the CDR3 is TGTGCCAGCAGCTTGTTTCTTGTCTCGCTCGGGGAGACCCAGTACTTC. It translates to CASSLFLVSLGETQYF.

This clone has just one count. The chain has TRBV29-1 and TRBJ2-3; 11 nucleotides agree with TRBD2. The germline V gene has CDR1 SQVTM and CDR2 ANQGSEA. This CDR3 is built from 15 residues. With V trimmed by 0 bases and J by 4 bases, 3 bases remained unmatched. The CDR3 coding sequence is TGCAGCGTTGAAGATACTAGCGGGGGCGCAGATACGCAGTATTTT. Its translation: CSVEDTSGGADTQYF.

The chain is built from TRBV18 and TRBJ1-2; TRBD1 aligns across 9 bases. The germline CDR1 and CDR2 sequences are KGHSH and LQKENI. The junction had 4 bases not matched to a gene; V was cut back by 3 bases and J by 5 bases. The CDR3 is 14 residues long. The CDR3 is CASSPGQGGYGYTF. The CDR3 DNA reads TGTGCCAGCTCACCGGGACAGGGAGGTTATGGCTACACCTTC.

On this clone itself: Compared with germline, one end of the junction differs, possibly owing to a read error. The chain links TRBV5-1 to TRBJ2-5, with 10 positions matching TRBD2. The germline gives CDR1 SGHRS, CDR2 YFSETQ. This CDR3 is built from 18 residues. CDR3 DNA: TGCGCCAGCAGCTTCGGGCTAGCGGGGGCCGGAGTCCAAAAGACCCAGTACTTC. Amino acids: CASSFGLAGAGVQKTQYF.

J is TRBJ2-5 and V is TRBV7-9; 12 nucleotides agree with TRBD2. J gave up 5 bases and V 1 base, and 5 bases lay outside the gene matches. The CDR3 has 16 amino acids. Germline V lookup: CDR1 SEHNR, CDR2 FQNEAQ (reference sequence). CDR3 residues: CASSLGALAGGETQYF. DNA for the CDR3: TGTGCCAGCAGCTTAGGGGCCCTAGCGGGAGGGGAGACCCAGTACTTC.

The chain links TRBV10-2 to TRBJ2-7; TRBD1 matches at 8 bases. The trim removed 5 bases at V and 6 bases at J, leaving 6 bases unmatched. The length of the CDR3 is 13 residues. Germline values: CDR1 WSHSY, CDR2 SAAADI. CDR3 protein: CASSSWTGPEQYV. The CDR3 DNA is TGCGCCAGCAGTAGCTGGACAGGGCCCGAGCAGTACGTC.

The J gene is TRBJ1-2, the V gene TRBV7-2; 7 nucleotides agree with TRBD1. The CDR3 is made up of 13 amino acids. The trim removed 4 bases at V and 4 bases at J, leaving 3 bases unmatched. The germline CDR1 and CDR2 sequences are SGHTA and FQGNSA. This CDR3 is CASSSGQLYGYTF. CDR3 DNA sequence: TGTGCCAGCAGCTCGGGACAGCTCTATGGCTACACCTTC.

This sequence joins TRBV5-6 and TRBJ2-7; 7 nucleotides match TRBD1. V dropped 3 bases and J dropped 5; count of bases not matched to a gene: 8. Germline V gene data show CDR1 as SGHDT and CDR2 as YYEEEE. The CDR3 has 14 residues. CDR3 DNA sequence: TGTGCCAGCAGCTCCAGACAGGGCTCGAACGAGCAGTACGTC. Protein product: CASSSRQGSNEQYV.

A few counts support this clone. The chain recombines TRBV7-3 with TRBJ2-1; D gene unclear. Germline values: CDR1 SGHTA, CDR2 FQGTGA. V lost 3 bases to trimming and J lost 9 bases, with 9 bases between them. The CDR3 sequence is 12 residues long. CDR3 DNA: TGTGCCAGCAGCTTTTACACGGGTGAGCAGTTCTTC. It translates to CASSFYTGEQFF.

The table lists this clone with a few counts. The rearrangement uses TRBV13 and TRBJ1-4; D gene unclear. The CDR3 totals 11 residues. V shed 4 bases and J shed 8 bases, with 5 bases lying between them. In germline, CDR1 is PRHDT, CDR2 FYEKMQ (reference sequence). The CDR3 DNA follows: TGTGCCAGCAGCTCCAGAGAAAAACTGTTTTTT. Translation: CASSSREKLFF.

The V gene is TRBV6-1, the J gene TRBJ1-2, with D possibly being TRBD1 (5 bases). The CDR3 has 13 amino acids. V shed 2 bases and J shed 6 bases, with 10 bases lying between them. In germline, CDR1 is MNHNS, CDR2 SASEGT. The CDR3 loop is CASSELGGDGYTF. In nucleotides, the CDR3 is TGTGCCAGCAGTGAATTGGGGGGGGATGGCTACACCTTC.

This chain connects TRBV18 to TRBJ1-5; D gene unclear. V shed 3 bases and J shed 4 bases, with 10 bases lying between them. The CDR3 contains 14 residues. Germline assignment: CDR1 KGHSH and CDR2 LQKENI. CDR3 region: CASSPKRENQPQHF. In DNA form, the CDR3 reads TGTGCCAGCTCACCGAAAAGGGAAAATCAGCCCCAGCATTTT.

The rearrangement joins TRBV4-3 to TRBJ1-2, with 7 bases matching TRBD1. Germline V lookup: CDR1 LGHNA, CDR2 YSLEER. The CDR3 is 15 amino acids. V shed 3 bases and J 6 bases; nucleotides not matched to a gene: 10. CDR3 DNA: TGCGCCAGCAGCCACCAAAGAGACAGGGTTGATGGCTACACCTTC. It specifies CASSHQRDRVDGYTF.

This clone was observed a few times. This sequence joins TRBV6-5 and TRBJ1-5; TRBD1 matches at 7 bases. The CDR3 sequence is 15 residues long. Trimming removed 4 bases from V and 4 bases from J; junction bases left unmatched: 7. Germline V gene data show CDR1 as MNHEY and CDR2 as SVGAGI. The CDR3 DNA sequence: TGTGCCAGCAGTTCCCCGCCGACAGGGAATCAGCCCCAGCATTTT. As protein: CASSSPPTGNQPQHF.

The CDR3 coding sequence is TGCGCCAGCACCGGAGAGGCTAGCACAGATACGCAGTATTTT. Amino acid sequence: CASTGEASTDTQYF. This chain connects TRBV5-1 to TRBJ2-3; D is unclear. The CDR3 is made up of 14 amino acids. Trimming took off 6 bases at V and 0 bases at J, with 11 bases between the two ends. From germline, CDR1 is SGHRS and CDR2 YFSETQ.

This clone was detected a few times. The CDR3 region is CATSEAGDNTEAFF. The CDR3 coding sequence is TGTGCCACCAGTGAGGCAGGAGATAACACTGAAGCTTTCTTT. This chain connects TRBV24-1 to TRBJ1-1, with unresolved D. Germline CDR1 KGHDR, CDR2 SFDVKD. This CDR3 spans 14 amino acids. V dropped 4 bases and J dropped 2 bases, with 10 bases sitting between them.

The chain is built from TRBV3-1 (or the pseudogene TRBV3-2) and TRBJ2-7; the D gene is possibly TRBD1 (6 bases). This CDR3 has 14 amino acids. Trimming shortened V by 6 bases and J by 2 bases, and 14 bases separated the two germline ends. The germline V gene encodes CDR1 LGHDT and CDR2 YNNKEL (reference sequence). The CDR3 here is CASSPLRGPYEQYV. Written as DNA, the CDR3 is TGTGCCAGCAGTCCCCTCAGGGGTCCCTACGAGCAGTACGTC.

The J gene is TRBJ1-2, the V gene TRBV9, with TRBD1 matching over 9 bases. Looked up from germline, CDR1 is SGDLS and CDR2 is YYNGEE. The trim removed 5 bases at V and 8 bases at J, leaving 7 bases unmatched. The CDR3 loop spans 13 amino acids. Here the CDR3 reads CASRNTGGEGYTF. Here the CDR3 DNA reads TGTGCCAGCAGGAACACAGGGGGCGAAGGCTACACCTTC.